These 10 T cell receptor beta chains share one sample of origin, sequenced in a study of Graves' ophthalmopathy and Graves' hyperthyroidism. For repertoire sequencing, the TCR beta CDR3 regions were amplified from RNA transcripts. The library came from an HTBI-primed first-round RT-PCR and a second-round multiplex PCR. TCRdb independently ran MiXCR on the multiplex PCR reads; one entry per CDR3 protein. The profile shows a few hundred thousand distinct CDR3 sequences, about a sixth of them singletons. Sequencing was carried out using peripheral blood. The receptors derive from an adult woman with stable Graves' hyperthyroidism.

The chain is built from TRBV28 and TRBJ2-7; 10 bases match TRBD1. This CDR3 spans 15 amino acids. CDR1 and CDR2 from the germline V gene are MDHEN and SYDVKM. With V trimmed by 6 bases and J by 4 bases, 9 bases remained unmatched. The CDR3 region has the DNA TGTGCCAGCAGCCTTAGGACAGGGGGAATTTACGAGCAGTACTTC. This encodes CASSLRTGGIYEQYF.

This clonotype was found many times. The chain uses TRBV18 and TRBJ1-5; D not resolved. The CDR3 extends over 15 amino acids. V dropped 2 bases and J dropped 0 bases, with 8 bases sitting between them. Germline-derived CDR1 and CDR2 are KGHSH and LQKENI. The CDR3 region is CASSPGPYSNQPQHF. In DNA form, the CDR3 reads TGTGCCAGCTCACCAGGCCCTTATAGCAATCAGCCCCAGCATTTT.

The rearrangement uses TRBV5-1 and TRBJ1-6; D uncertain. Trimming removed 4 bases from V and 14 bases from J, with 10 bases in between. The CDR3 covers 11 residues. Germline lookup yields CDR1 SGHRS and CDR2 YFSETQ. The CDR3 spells CASSLGDTLHF. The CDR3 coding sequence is TGCGCCAGCAGCCTCGGGGATACCCTCCACTTT. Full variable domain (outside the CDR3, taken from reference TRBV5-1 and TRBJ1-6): KAGVTQTPRYLIKTRGQQVTLSCSPISGHRSVSWYQQTPGQGLQFLFEYFSETQRNKGNFPGRFSGRQFSNSRSEMNVSTLELGDSALYLCASSLGDTLHFGNGTRLTVT.

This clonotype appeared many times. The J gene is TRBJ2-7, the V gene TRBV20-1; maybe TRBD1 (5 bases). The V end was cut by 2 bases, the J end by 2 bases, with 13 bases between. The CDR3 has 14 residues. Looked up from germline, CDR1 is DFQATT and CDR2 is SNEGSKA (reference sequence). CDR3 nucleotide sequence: TGCAGTGCTAGATCTTCTGACAGTACCTACGAGCAGTACTTC. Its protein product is CSARSSDSTYEQYF.

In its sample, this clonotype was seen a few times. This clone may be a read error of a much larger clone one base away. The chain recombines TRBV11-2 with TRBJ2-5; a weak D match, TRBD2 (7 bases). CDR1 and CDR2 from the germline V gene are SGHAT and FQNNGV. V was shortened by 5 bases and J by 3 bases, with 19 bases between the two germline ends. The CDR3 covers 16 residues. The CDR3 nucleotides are TGTGCCAGCAGCCCTGGGTGGGGGGGCGCGGAAGAGACCCAGTACTTC. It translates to CASSPGWGGAEETQYF.

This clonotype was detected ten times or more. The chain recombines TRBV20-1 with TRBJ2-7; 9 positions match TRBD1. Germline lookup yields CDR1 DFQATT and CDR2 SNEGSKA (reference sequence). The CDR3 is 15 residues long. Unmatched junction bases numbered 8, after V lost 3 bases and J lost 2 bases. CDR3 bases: TGCAGTGCTAGGGATCCGGGACAGGGACCCTACGAGCAGTACTTC. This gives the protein CSARDPGQGPYEQYF.

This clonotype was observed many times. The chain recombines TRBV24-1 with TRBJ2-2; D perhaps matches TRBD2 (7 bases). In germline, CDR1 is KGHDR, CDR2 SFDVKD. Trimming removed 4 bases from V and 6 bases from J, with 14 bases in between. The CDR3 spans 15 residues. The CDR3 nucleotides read TGTGCCACCAGTGAACCAGGGGAGGGTGCCGGGGAGCTGTTTTTT. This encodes CATSEPGEGAGELFF.

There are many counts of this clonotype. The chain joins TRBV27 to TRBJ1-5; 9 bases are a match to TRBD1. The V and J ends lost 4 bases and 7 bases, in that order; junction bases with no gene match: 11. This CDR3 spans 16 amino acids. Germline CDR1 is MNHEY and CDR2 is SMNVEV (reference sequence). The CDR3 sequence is CASSSQGASHGQPQHF. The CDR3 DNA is TGTGCCAGCAGTTCACAGGGGGCATCCCATGGACAGCCCCAGCATTTT.

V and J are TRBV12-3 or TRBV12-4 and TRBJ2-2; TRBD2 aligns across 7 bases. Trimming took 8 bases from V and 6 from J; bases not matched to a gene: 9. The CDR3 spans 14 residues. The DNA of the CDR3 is TGTGCCAGCGAAACTGGGGCGGGGGCCGGGGAGCTGTTTTTT. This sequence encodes CASETGAGAGELFF.

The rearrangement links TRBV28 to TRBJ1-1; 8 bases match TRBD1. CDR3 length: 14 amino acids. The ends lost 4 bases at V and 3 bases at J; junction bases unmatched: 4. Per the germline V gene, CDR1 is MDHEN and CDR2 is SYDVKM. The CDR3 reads CASSSDREDTEAFF. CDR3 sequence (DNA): TGTGCCAGCAGTTCGGACAGGGAGGACACTGAAGCTTTCTTT.